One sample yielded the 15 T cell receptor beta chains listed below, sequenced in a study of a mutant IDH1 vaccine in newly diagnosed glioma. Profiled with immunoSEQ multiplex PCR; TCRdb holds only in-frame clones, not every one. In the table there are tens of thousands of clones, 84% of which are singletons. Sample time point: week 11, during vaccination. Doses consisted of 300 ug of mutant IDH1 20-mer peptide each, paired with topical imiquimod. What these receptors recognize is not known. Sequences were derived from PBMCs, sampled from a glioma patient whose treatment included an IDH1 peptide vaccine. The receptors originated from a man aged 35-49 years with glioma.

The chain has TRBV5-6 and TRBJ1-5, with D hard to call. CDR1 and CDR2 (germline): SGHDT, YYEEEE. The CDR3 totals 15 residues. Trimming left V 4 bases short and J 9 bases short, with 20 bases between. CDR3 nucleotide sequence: TGTGCCAGCAGCGATAGGGTGGGGAACTCTCCGCCCCAGCATTTT. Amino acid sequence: CASSDRVGNSPPQHF.

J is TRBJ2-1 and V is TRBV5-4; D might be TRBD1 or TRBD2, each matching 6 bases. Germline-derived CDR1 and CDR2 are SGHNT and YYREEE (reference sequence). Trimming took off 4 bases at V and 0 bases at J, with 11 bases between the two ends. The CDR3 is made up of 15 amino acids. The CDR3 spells CASSGGGLSYNEQFF. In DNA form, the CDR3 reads TGTGCCAGCAGCGGAGGGGGTCTCTCCTACAATGAGCAGTTCTTC.

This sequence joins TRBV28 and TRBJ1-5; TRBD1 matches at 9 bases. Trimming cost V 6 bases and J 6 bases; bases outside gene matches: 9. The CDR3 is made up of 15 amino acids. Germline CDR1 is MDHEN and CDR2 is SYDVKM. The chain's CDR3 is CASSPWGQGGQPQHF. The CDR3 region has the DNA TGTGCCAGCAGCCCTTGGGGACAGGGCGGTCAGCCCCAGCATTTT. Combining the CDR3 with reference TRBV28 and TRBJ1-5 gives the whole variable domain DVKVTQSSRYLVKRTGEKVFLECVQDMDHENMFWYRQDPGLGLRLIYFSYDVKMKEKGDIPEGYSVSREKKERFSLILESASTNQTSMYLCASSPWGQGGQPQHFGDGTRLSIL.

The CDR3 is CASSIDRTGQETQYF. CDR3 sequence (DNA): TGTGCCAGTAGTATAGATAGGACAGGTCAAGAGACCCAGTACTTC. V is TRBV19 and J is TRBJ2-5; 7 nucleotides align to TRBD1. CDR1 is LNHDA and CDR2 is SQIVND in the germline V gene (reference sequence). CDR3 length: 15 residues. V lost 0 bases and J lost 2; bases outside the gene matches: 3. The whole variable domain, filled in from reference TRBV19 and TRBJ2-5, reads DGGITQSPKYLFRKEGQNVTLSCEQNLNHDAMYWYRQDPGQGLRLIYYSQIVNDFQKGDIAEGYSVSREKKESFPLTVTSAQKNPTAFYLCASSIDRTGQETQYFGPGTRLLVL.

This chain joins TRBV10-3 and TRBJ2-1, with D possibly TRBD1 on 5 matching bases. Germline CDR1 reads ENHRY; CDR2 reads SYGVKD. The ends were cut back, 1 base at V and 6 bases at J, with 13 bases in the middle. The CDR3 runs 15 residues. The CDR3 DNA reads TGTGCCATCAGTGAGTATAGTCAGGGTGGCAATGAGCAGTTCTTC. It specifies CAISEYSQGGNEQFF.

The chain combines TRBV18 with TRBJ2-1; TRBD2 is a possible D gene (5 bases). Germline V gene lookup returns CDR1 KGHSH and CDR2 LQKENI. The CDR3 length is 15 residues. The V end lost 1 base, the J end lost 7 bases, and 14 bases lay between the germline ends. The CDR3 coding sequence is TGTGCCAGCTCACCACAAAGGTCCGGAGGTAATGAGCAGTTCTTC. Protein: CASSPQRSGGNEQFF.

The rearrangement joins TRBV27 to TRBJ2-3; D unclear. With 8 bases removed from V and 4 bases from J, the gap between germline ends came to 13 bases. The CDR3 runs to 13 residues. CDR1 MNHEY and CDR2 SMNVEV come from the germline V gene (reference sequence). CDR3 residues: CASAPGVPDTQYF. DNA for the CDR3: TGTGCCAGCGCCCCAGGAGTCCCAGATACGCAGTATTTT.

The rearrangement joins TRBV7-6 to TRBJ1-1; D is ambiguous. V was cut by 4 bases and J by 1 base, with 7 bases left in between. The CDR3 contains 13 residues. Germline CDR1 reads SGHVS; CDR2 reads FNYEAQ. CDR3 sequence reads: CASSSGPNTEAFF. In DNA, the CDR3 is TGTGCCAGCAGCTCCGGCCCGAACACTGAAGCTTTCTTT.

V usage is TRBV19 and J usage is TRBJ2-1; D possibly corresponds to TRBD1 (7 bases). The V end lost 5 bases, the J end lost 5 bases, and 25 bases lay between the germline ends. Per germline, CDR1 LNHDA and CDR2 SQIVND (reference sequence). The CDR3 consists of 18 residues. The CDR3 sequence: CASSSFLGGGQANNEQFF. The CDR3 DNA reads TGTGCCAGTAGTTCCTTTCTTGGGGGAGGACAGGCGAACAATGAGCAGTTCTTC. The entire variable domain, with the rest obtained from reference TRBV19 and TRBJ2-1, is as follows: DGGITQSPKYLFRKEGQNVTLSCEQNLNHDAMYWYRQDPGQGLRLIYYSQIVNDFQKGDIAEGYSVSREKKESFPLTVTSAQKNPTAFYLCASSSFLGGGQANNEQFFGPGTRLTVL.

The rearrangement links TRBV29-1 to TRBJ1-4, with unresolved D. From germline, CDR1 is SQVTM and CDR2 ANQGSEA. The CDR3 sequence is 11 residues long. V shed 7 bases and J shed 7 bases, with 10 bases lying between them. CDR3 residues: CSEQVGEKLFF. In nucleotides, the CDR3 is TGCAGCGAACAAGTTGGTGAAAAACTGTTTTTT.

The CDR3 DNA reads as TGTGCCAGCAGCGCGGACAGGGGTCAGCCCCAGCATTTT. This sequence encodes CASSADRGQPQHF. The rearrangement links TRBV7-2 to TRBJ1-5; 9 bases are a match to TRBD1. J was trimmed by 6 bases and V by 5 bases; bases with no gene match: 2. The CDR3 runs 13 residues. In germline, CDR1 is SGHTA, CDR2 FQGNSA.

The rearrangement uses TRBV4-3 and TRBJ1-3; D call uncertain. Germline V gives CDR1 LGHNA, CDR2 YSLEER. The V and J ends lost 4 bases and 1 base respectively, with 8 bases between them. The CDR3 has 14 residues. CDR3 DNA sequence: TGCGCCAGCAGCCGAGCCGATTCTGGAAACACCATATATTTT. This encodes CASSRADSGNTIYF.

The CDR3 nucleotides are TGTGCCAGCTCACCACCGCGGGGCCTAGCGGGAGGGGAGCAGTACTTC. Amino acid sequence: CASSPPRGLAGGEQYF. This chain connects TRBV18 to TRBJ2-7; TRBD2 aligns across 12 bases. The J segment lost 7 bases and the V segment lost 0 bases, leaving 7 bases of the junction unmatched. CDR1 KGHSH and CDR2 LQKENI come from the germline V gene. The CDR3 spans 16 residues.

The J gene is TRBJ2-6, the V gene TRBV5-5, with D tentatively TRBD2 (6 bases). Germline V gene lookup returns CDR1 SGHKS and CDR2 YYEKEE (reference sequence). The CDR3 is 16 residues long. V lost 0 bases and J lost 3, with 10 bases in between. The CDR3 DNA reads TGTGCCAGCAGCTTGGTGGGTAGCGGTGGGGCCAACGTCCTGACTTTC. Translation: CASSLVGSGGANVLTF.

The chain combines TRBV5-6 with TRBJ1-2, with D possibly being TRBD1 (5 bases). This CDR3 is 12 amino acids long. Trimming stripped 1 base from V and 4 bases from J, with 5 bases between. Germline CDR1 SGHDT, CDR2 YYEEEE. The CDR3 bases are TGTGCCAGCAGCTTGACAGGCTATGGCTACACCTTC. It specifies CASSLTGYGYTF.